One and the same sample provided the 7 T cell receptor beta chains below, sequenced in a study of T cells in narcolepsy. The assay was immunoSEQ multiplex PCR, and TCRdb's table has in-frame clones only and misses some. The repertoire holds tens of thousands of clones, with roughly 77% as singletons. The sample was memory (CD45RA-) CD4+ T cells from blood. These receptors were obtained from a human donor in good health.

V is TRBV27 and J is TRBJ2-7; a possible D gene is TRBD1 (5 bases). CDR3 length equals 17 residues. With 6 bases removed from V and 2 bases from J, the gap between germline ends came to 23 bases. Per germline, CDR1 MNHEY and CDR2 SMNVEV (reference sequence). CDR3 protein: CASRKGFGQGLTYEQYF. As DNA, the CDR3 is TGTGCCAGCAGAAAGGGATTTGGTCAGGGCTTAACCTACGAGCAGTACTTC.

V is TRBV30 and J is TRBJ2-7; possible D gene TRBD1, 6 bases. Trimming removed 6 bases from V and 5 bases from J, with 14 bases in between. The CDR3 contains 12 residues. In germline, CDR1 is GTSNPN, CDR2 SVGIG (reference sequence). As DNA, the CDR3 is TGTGCCTGCCTCAGGGGTAACGACGAGCAGTACTTC. It specifies CACLRGNDEQYF.

The table lists this clone with a count of one. The chain has TRBV5-1 and TRBJ2-1; 9 positions agree with TRBD2. The CDR3 spans 17 residues. The J segment lost 4 bases and the V segment lost 0 bases, leaving 8 bases of the junction unmatched. Germline V gene lookup returns CDR1 SGHRS and CDR2 YFSETQ. The CDR3 protein is CASSLGGRAGDYNEQFF. CDR3 bases: TGCGCCAGCAGCTTGGGCGGGAGGGCTGGAGATTACAATGAGCAGTTCTTC.

This chain uses TRBV6-5 with TRBJ1-1, with 8 bases that match TRBD1. Germline-derived CDR1 and CDR2 are MNHEY and SVGAGI. This CDR3 is built from 14 residues. J lost 5 bases, V lost 5 bases, and 7 bases had no gene match. This CDR3 is CASSRQGARTEAFF. CDR3 DNA sequence: TGTGCCAGCAGTCGTCAGGGGGCTAGGACTGAAGCTTTCTTT.

The rearrangement joins TRBV7-9 to TRBJ2-7, with 7 bases that match TRBD1. This CDR3 is 16 amino acids long. Germline lookup yields CDR1 SEHNR and CDR2 FQNEAQ (reference sequence). Trimming at V came to 5 bases and at J to 0 bases, leaving 10 bases not matched to a gene. The CDR3 spells CASSARQGRNSYEQYF. For the CDR3, the DNA is TGTGCCAGCAGCGCTAGACAGGGCCGGAACTCCTACGAGCAGTACTTC. Using reference TRBV7-9 and TRBJ2-7 for the parts outside the CDR3, the full variable domain is DTGVSQNPRHKITKRGQNVTFRCDPISEHNRLYWYRQTLGQGPEFLTYFQNEAQLEKSRLLSDRFSAERPKGSFSTLEIQRTEQGDSAMYLCASSARQGRNSYEQYFGPGTRLTVT.

The chain joins TRBV7-3 to TRBJ1-5; tentatively, D is TRBD1 (5 bases). The germline gives CDR1 SGHTA, CDR2 FQGTGA. This CDR3 is 17 amino acids long. Trimming left V 1 base short and J 1 base short, with 14 bases between. The CDR3 loop reads CASSLKDGGESNQPQHF. The CDR3 DNA is TGTGCCAGCAGCTTAAAGGATGGAGGGGAGAGCAATCAGCCCCAGCATTTT.

The rearrangement uses TRBV21-1 and TRBJ1-3; TRBD1, the table's D call, was not compared with the DNA. TRBV21-1 is a known pseudogene. The CDR3 is made up of 20 amino acids. The CDR3 region has the DNA TGTGCCAGCAGCACCTCGGGACGACAGGGAGGATGGAACTCTGGAAACACCATATATTTT. Protein: CASSTSGRQGGWNSGNTIYF.